This is a list of T cell receptor beta chains from one sample in a study of regulatory T cells in long-lasting Graves disease. TCRdb used MiXCR to reprocess the multiplex PCR reads, holding one entry per CDR3 protein. The sample holds roughly 500,000 distinct CDR3 sequences, less than 15% seen once. These data were also filed under a second study, of T cells in Graves' hyperthyroidism and ophthalmopathy.

The source material was peripheral blood mononuclear cells (PBMCs), sampled at new diagnosis, from a patient treated with antithyroid drugs. The origin of the receptors is a man aged 25-45 years with Graves disease. CDR3s include the opening cysteine and the closing phenylalanine or tryptophan. D genes are given only for firm matches. Size values are once, few and many counts, or a class for expanded clones, and some rows have none.

>TRBJ1-6|TRBD1|TRBV6-5|few
TGTGCCAGCAGTTACTCAAAGGTCCGGACAGGGGATTCACCCCTCCACTTT
CASSYSKVRTGDSPLHF
>TRBJ2-5|NA|TRBV7-2|many
TGTGCCAGCAGCTTCCACAGGGAGCAAGAGACCCAGTACTTC
CASSFHREQETQYF
>TRBJ2-7|TRBD2|TRBV7-9|NA
TGTGCCAGCAGTTTCCCCGACGGGGGGTACGAGCAGTACTTC
CASSFPDGGYEQYF
>TRBJ1-3|NA|TRBV6-5|NA
TGTGCCAGCAGTTACGATTTCTCCCGTGGAAACACCATATATTTT
CASSYDFSRGNTIYF
>TRBJ1-2|NA|TRBV15|few
TGTGCCACCAGCAGAGACCTCTGGGACCTTCAACCTGACTATGGCTACACCTTC
CATSRDLWDLQPDYGYTF
>TRBJ2-1|NA|TRBV12-3/TRBV12-4|many
TGTGCCAGCAGTTTGGTACCCCCGGCCGCTACCAATGAGCAGTTCTTC
CASSLVPPAATNEQFF
>TRBJ1-1|NA|TRBV5-5|once
TGTGCCAGCAGCTTGGGGTACCTTGAAGCTTTCTTT
CASSLGYLEAFF
>TRBJ2-2|NA|TRBV27|many
TGTGCCAGCATGGGACTTTCGAACACCGGGGAGCTGTTTTTT
CASMGLSNTGELFF
>TRBJ2-3|TRBD2|TRBV6-2/TRBV6-3|many
TGTGCCAGCAAGATAATAGCGGGAGGGGAGCGGGATACGCAGTATTTT
CASKIIAGGERDTQYF
>TRBJ2-1|TRBD1|TRBV11-2|many
TGTGCCAGCAGCGGAGGACAGGGGGCGGAAGATGAGCAGTTCTTC
CASSGGQGAEDEQFF
>TRBJ2-7|NA|TRBV20-1|many
TGCAGTGCTAGTGAGGAACTCTACGAGCAGTACTTC
CSASEELYEQYF
>TRBJ2-1|TRBD2|TRBV29-1|NA
TGCAGCGCCGCTGCGGGAGGGCGGTACAATGAGCAGTTCTTC
CSAAAGGRYNEQFF
>TRBJ1-3|TRBD1|TRBV27|many
TGTGCCAGCAGTTTAAGGACAGGGGCTGGAAACACCATATATTTT
CASSLRTGAGNTIYF
>TRBJ2-7|TRBD2|TRBV20-1|many
TGCAGTGCTAGACCCTCGAGGCGGGAGGCCCCCTACGAGCAGTACTTC
CSARPSRREAPYEQYF
>TRBJ2-2|NA|TRBV3-1|NA
TGTGCCAGCAGCCACCGGGCCGGGTGGGGTACCGGGGAGCTGTTTTTT
CASSHRAGWGTGELFF
>TRBJ2-1|NA|TRBV27|few
TGTACCAGCAGTTTACAAGGGGGCAATGAGCAGTTCTTC
CTSSLQGGNEQFF
>TRBJ1-3|NA|TRBV12-3/TRBV12-4|many
TGTGCCAGCAGTCCGCCCTACGGAAACACCATATATTTT
CASSPPYGNTIYF
>TRBJ2-7|TRBD1|TRBV20-1|NA
TGCAGTGCTCGGTGGGACAGGGGGAAAGAGCAGTACTTC
CSARWDRGKEQYF